Sample share makes the clone carrying this T cell receptor beta chain medium-sized (0.01 to 0.1%). CDR3 length equals 13 residues. V was cut by 5 bases and J by 4 bases, with 8 bases left in between. This sample is part of a study of tumor-infiltrating lymphocytes in oesophageal squamous cell carcinoma. TCRdb recomputed calls from the PCR reads with MiXCR, one row per CDR3 protein. Of roughly 11,000 distinct CDR3 sequences listed, roughly half are singletons. The sequenced material came from esophageal tumor tissue. This TCR came from a male donor with esophageal squamous cell carcinoma. This sequence joins TRBV12-3 or TRBV12-4 and TRBJ2-2; a weak D match, TRBD1 (5 bases). The CDR3 is CASSNRGTGELFF. The CDR3 nucleotides are TGTGCCAGCAGTAATAGGGGCACCGGGGAGCTGTTTTTT.